Detailed here is one T cell receptor (beta chain). The ends lost 5 bases at V and 8 bases at J; junction bases unmatched: 7. CDR1 is SGHTA, CDR2 FQGNSA, per germline. The CDR3 covers 15 residues. The sample belongs to a study of blood T cell repertoires in COVID-19. Clones were read by immunoSEQ multiplex PCR, and TCRdb kept only the in-frame ones, dropping some. The repertoire consists of just over 650,000 clones, with around 89% occurring once and the leading ten covering about 0.26%. Material: peripheral blood. The chain uses TRBV7-2 and TRBJ2-1, with 12 bases that match TRBD1. This sequence was found in a woman aged 18-35 years with acute or convalescent COVID-19. CDR3 residues: CASSLGQGASYEQFF. The CDR3 DNA is TGTGCCAGCAGCCTGGGACAGGGGGCGAGCTATGAGCAGTTCTTC.